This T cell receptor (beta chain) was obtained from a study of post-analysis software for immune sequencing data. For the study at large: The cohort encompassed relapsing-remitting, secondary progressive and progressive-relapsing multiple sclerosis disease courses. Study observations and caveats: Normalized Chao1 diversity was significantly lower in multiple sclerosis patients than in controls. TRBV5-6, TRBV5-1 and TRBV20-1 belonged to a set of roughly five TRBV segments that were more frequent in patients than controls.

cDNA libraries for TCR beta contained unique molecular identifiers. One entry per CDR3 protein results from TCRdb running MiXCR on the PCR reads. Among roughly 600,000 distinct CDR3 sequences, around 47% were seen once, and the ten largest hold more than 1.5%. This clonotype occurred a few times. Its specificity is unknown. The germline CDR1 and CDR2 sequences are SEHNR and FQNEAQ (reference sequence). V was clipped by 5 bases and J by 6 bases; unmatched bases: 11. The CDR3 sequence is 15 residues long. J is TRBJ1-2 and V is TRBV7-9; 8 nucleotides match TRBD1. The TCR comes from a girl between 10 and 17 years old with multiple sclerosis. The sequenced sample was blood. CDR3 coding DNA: TGTGCCAGCAGCGTAGGCGACAGGGGATTCGATGGCTACACCTTC. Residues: CASSVGDRGFDGYTF.